This section outlines one T cell receptor (beta chain) sequence together with its context. As yet, its antigen is unknown. Noted time point: blood 2 weeks post-SBRT. The sample's treatment: 15 Gy SBRT to primary tumor, nephrectomy 4 weeks later. The tumor was a clear cell renal cell carcinoma. This entry belongs to a study of radiation and T cells in renal cell carcinoma. Sequencing used immunoSEQ multiplex PCR; TCRdb keeps in-frame clones, though not all of them. In the table there are almost 50,000 clones, 75% to 85% of which are singletons. The study, taken as a whole, reports: From baseline, blood top tumor clonotypes peaked at 2 weeks post-radiation. No pretreatment tumor biopsies were available for baseline clonotypes.

This TCR was sampled from a woman in her 70s with renal cell carcinoma. The specimen was blood, collected from a patient whose treatment included radiotherapy and nephrectomy.

The CDR3 DNA sequence: TGTGCCAGCAGCGTAGCGGGAGGGCCTCGGAATGAGCAGTTCTTC. Its translation is CASSVAGGPRNEQFF. This chain connects TRBV9 to TRBJ2-1; TRBD2 agrees at 8 bases. Germline V lookup: CDR1 SGDLS, CDR2 YYNGEE. The CDR3 sequence is 15 residues long. The junction had 6 bases not matched to a gene; V was cut back by 0 bases and J by 7 bases.